This TCR beta chain emerged from a study of T cell clones after liver transplantation. Study overall: TCRbeta sequencing after a pre-transplant mixed lymphocyte reaction identified graft-donor-reactive clones, later tracked in post-transplant blood. Study results and limitations: Small, mixed patient groups and varying post-transplant times limit these conclusions.

The CDR3 contains 15 residues. CDR1 SGHVS and CDR2 FQNEAQ come from the germline V gene. The V gene lost 1 base and the J gene lost 3 bases, with 10 bases spanning the gap. Some clones are missing from TCRdb's copy, which holds only in-frame ones; the method was immunoSEQ multiplex PCR. The repertoire includes about 15,000 clones, about 90% of them detected once, and around 45% sits in the top ten. Turning to this clone: Antigen specificity is unknown.

This sample comprised CD8+ T cells from blood, obtained before liver transplant. This receptor was obtained from a human donor who received a liver transplant. The chain uses TRBV7-8 and TRBJ1-5, with D hard to call. Written as DNA, the CDR3 is TGTGCCAGCAGCTTAGGGGGTCTAGTCAATCAGCCCCAGCATTTT. It codes for CASSLGGLVNQPQHF.